This T cell receptor (beta chain) was sequenced in a study of shared clonotypes between healthy human individuals. Overall study context: Three plates each covered CD4 naive and memory; CD8 naive two, CD8 memory one. Study-wide points: Among a few donors, 4.5% to 5.5% of naive CD4 clonotypes were found in common. Among donors, sharing of clonotypes was expected to be affected by sequencing depth.

Here immunoSEQ multiplex PCR was the method, and the copy in TCRdb shows in-frame clones only, minus some. The sample holds about 2 million clones; approximately 95% are singletons and the top ten take roughly 1.1%. CD45RO-negative, CCR7-positively selected cells formed the naive CD8 fraction, excluding terminally differentiated effector memory CD45RA+ cells. The CDR3 is made up of 18 amino acids. This clone was recorded only once. Its antigen is currently unknown. The origin of this receptor is a man aged 18 to 30 in good health. Sample: naive CD8+ T cells sorted from blood. The V and J genes are TRBV21-1 and TRBJ2-7; TRBD2 was called by the table and not checked on the DNA. TRBV21-1 is described as a pseudogene. CDR3 amino acids: CASSKEARMSRGSYEQYF. CDR3 sequence (DNA): TGTGCCAGCAGCAAAGAAGCCCGGATGTCCCGAGGCTCCTACGAGCAGTACTTC.